The 23 T cell receptor beta chains given below trace back to one sample, sequenced in a study of response to subunit inactivated influenza vaccine. TCRdb reanalysed the RT-PCR reads using MiXCR and keeps one entry per CDR3 protein. Altogether hundreds of thousands of distinct CDR3 sequences are present, 18% being singletons, with the ten largest covering 9.5% to 13%. This specimen was PBMCs from blood, taken around 5 days after vaccination. The receptors stem from a man aged 45-60 years who received an inactivated influenza vaccine.

This clonotype was counted only a few times. The chain joins TRBV5-1 to TRBJ2-3; TRBD2 matches 16 bases. Unmatched junction bases numbered 4, after V lost 4 bases and J lost 2 bases. The germline gives CDR1 SGHRS, CDR2 YFSETQ. CDR3 length: 17 amino acids. For the CDR3, the DNA is TGCGCCAGCAGCATTGGGACTAGCGGGAGGGTCACAGATACGCAGTATTTT. Translation: CASSIGTSGRVTDTQYF.

The gene calls are TRBV4-2 and TRBJ1-6; D remains unclear. V was trimmed by 0 bases and J by 3 bases, leaving 6 bases between them. The CDR3 loop spans 15 amino acids. Per germline, CDR1 LGHNA and CDR2 YNFKEQ. CDR3 sequence reads: CASSQERSYNSPLHF. The CDR3 nucleotides read TGTGCCAGCAGCCAAGAACGGAGCTATAATTCACCCCTCCACTTT.

The chain employs TRBV7-8 and TRBJ2-1; 7 bases match TRBD1. CDR3 length: 14 amino acids. V shed 4 bases, J shed 4 bases, and the junction held 4 bases outside the gene matches. Germline CDR1 is SGHVS and CDR2 is FQNEAQ. The CDR3 spells CASSWTGQYNEQFF. The CDR3 DNA is TGTGCCAGCAGCTGGACGGGACAGTACAATGAGCAGTTCTTC.

This clonotype has just a few counts. The rearrangement uses TRBV5-1 and TRBJ2-1; 8 positions agree with TRBD2. With V trimmed by 0 bases and J by 7 bases, 12 bases remained unmatched. Germline V CDR1 and CDR2: SGHRS, YFSETQ. This CDR3 is 17 amino acids long. This CDR3 is CASSLAFVAGTRNEQFF. As DNA, the CDR3 is TGCGCCAGCAGCTTGGCCTTCGTAGCGGGAACGAGGAATGAGCAGTTCTTC.

Many counts were recorded for this clonotype. The rearrangement uses TRBV6-1 and TRBJ1-5; D is unclear. Germline CDR1 and CDR2: MNHNS and SASEGT. The CDR3 length is 14 residues. Trimming removed 1 base at V and 0 bases at J, with 4 bases between. This CDR3 reads CASSEGGSNQPQHF. The CDR3 coding sequence is TGTGCCAGCAGTGAAGGGGGTAGCAATCAGCCCCAGCATTTT.

This clonotype was observed a handful of times. The chain uses TRBV5-1 and TRBJ2-1; maybe TRBD2 (6 bases). Germline V gives CDR1 SGHRS, CDR2 YFSETQ. This CDR3 contains 17 residues. V was pared by 0 bases and J by 5 bases, with 18 bases between. CDR3 sequence: CASSLAPNSGSDNEQFF. In DNA, the CDR3 is TGCGCCAGCAGCTTGGCCCCCAACAGCGGGTCCGACAATGAGCAGTTCTTC.

The chain joins TRBV10-1 to TRBJ2-5; D gene uncertain. The CDR3 is 13 amino acids. Trimming stripped 2 bases from V and 5 bases from J, with 9 bases between. CDR1 is WNHNN and CDR2 is SYGVQD in the germline V gene (reference sequence). CDR3 in amino acids: CASSEGVVETQYF. The CDR3 nucleotides read TGCGCCAGCAGTGAGGGGGTTGTGGAGACCCAGTACTTC.

The chain is built from TRBV7-2 and TRBJ1-2; possibly TRBD1 for D (5 bases). Germline assignment: CDR1 SGHTA and CDR2 FQGNSA. V was clipped by 0 bases and J by 6 bases, with 17 bases between them. The CDR3 has 16 amino acids. Here the CDR3 reads CASSLARQVPGHGYTF. CDR3 nucleotide sequence: TGTGCCAGCAGCTTAGCCCGACAAGTCCCGGGACATGGCTACACCTTC. Supplemented by reference TRBV7-2 and TRBJ1-2, the full variable domain reads GAGVSQSPSNKVTEKGKDVELRCDPISGHTALYWYRQSLGQGLEFLIYFQGNSAPDKSGLPSDRFSAERTGGSVSTLTIQRTQQEDSAVYLCASSLARQVPGHGYTFGSGTRLTVV.

This rearrangement joins TRBV20-1 to TRBJ1-1; the match to TRBD1 covers 8 bases. V dropped 0 bases and J dropped 7; count of bases not matched to a gene: 10. CDR3 length equals 15 residues. Germline V lookup: CDR1 DFQATT, CDR2 SNEGSKA (reference sequence). The CDR3 region is CSARDILTGEVEAFF. CDR3 coding DNA: TGCAGTGCTAGAGATATCTTGACAGGGGAAGTTGAAGCTTTCTTT.

This clonotype showed up just a few times. This chain joins TRBV7-2 and TRBJ2-3; D might be TRBD2 (5 bases). CDR3 length: 13 amino acids. V shed 2 bases and J shed 7 bases, with 10 bases lying between them. Germline values: CDR1 SGHTA, CDR2 FQGNSA. The chain's CDR3 is CASSLLTGNTQYF. The CDR3 DNA sequence: TGTGCCAGCAGCTTATTGACCGGGAATACGCAGTATTTT.

V and J are TRBV6-4 and TRBJ2-3; perhaps TRBD2 as D (6 bases). V was pared by 6 bases and J by 4 bases, with 14 bases between. The CDR3 is 14 residues long. In germline, CDR1 is MRHNA, CDR2 SNTAGT. CDR3 in amino acids: CASSGDPGADTQYF. CDR3 nucleotides: TGTGCCAGCAGCGGGGACCCGGGGGCAGATACGCAGTATTTT.

The J gene is TRBJ2-5, the V gene TRBV11-2; TRBD2 matches at 9 bases. This CDR3 comprises 15 residues. V shed 3 bases and J 6 bases; nucleotides not matched to a gene: 8. The V gene's germline CDR1 is SGHAT and CDR2 FQNNGV. The CDR3 sequence is CASSFESGRTQTQYF. The DNA of the CDR3 is TGTGCCAGCAGCTTTGAGAGCGGGAGGACGCAGACCCAGTACTTC. Combining the CDR3 with reference TRBV11-2 and TRBJ2-5 gives the whole variable domain EAGVAQSPRYKIIEKRQSVAFWCNPISGHATLYWYQQILGQGPKLLIQFQNNGVVDDSQLPKDRFSAERLKGVDSTLKIQPAKLEDSAVYLCASSFESGRTQTQYFGPGTRLLVL.

The J gene is TRBJ1-2, the V gene TRBV20-1, with 7 bases matching TRBD1. V was clipped by 3 bases and J by 4 bases; unmatched bases: 5. The germline V gene has CDR1 DFQATT and CDR2 SNEGSKA (reference sequence). CDR3 length: 13 residues. The CDR3 DNA reads TGCAGTGCTAGTAACAGGGGCTTCTATGGCTACACCTTC. This sequence encodes CSASNRGFYGYTF.

The chain has TRBV6-2 or TRBV6-3 and TRBJ2-3; TRBD1 matches 9 bases. V was clipped by 6 bases and J by 3 bases; unmatched bases: 7. The CDR3 has 15 residues. Germline CDR1 is MNHEY and CDR2 is SVGEGT. The CDR3 loop is CASSPYDRGTDTQYF. The CDR3 coding sequence is TGTGCCAGCAGCCCATACGACAGGGGGACAGATACGCAGTATTTT.

The chain uses TRBV7-2 and TRBJ2-2; 8 bases match TRBD1. Looked up from germline, CDR1 is SGHTA and CDR2 is FQGNSA. The CDR3 is 14 residues long. The V segment lost 6 bases and the J segment 7 bases; nucleotides outside the gene matches: 7. The CDR3 DNA sequence: TGTGCCAGCAGTTTCAGGGGGCCGGGCGGGGAGCTGTTTTTT. This codes for CASSFRGPGGELFF.

This clonotype came up a few times. The chain links TRBV20-1 to TRBJ1-4; D is possibly TRBD1 (6 bases). Trimming removed 4 bases at V and 7 bases at J, with 16 bases between. The CDR3 runs 14 residues. Germline V gene lookup returns CDR1 DFQATT and CDR2 SNEGSKA (reference sequence). CDR3 in DNA: TGCAGTGCTACACCCCCGGGGGCGGGTGAAAAACTGTTTTTT. This translates into CSATPPGAGEKLFF.

This clonotype was counted many times. The J gene is TRBJ1-2, the V gene TRBV5-1; D gene unclear. This CDR3 is built from 12 residues. Trimming took 2 bases from V and 6 from J, leaving 8 bases between them. Per the germline V gene, CDR1 is SGHRS and CDR2 is YFSETQ. CDR3 sequence: CASSFAGDGYTF. The CDR3 nucleotides read TGCGCCAGCAGCTTCGCCGGGGATGGCTACACCTTC.

This clonotype was found a few times. CDR3 sequence (DNA): TGCGCCAGCAGCCGATTCACCGGGACATCAAAAGAGACCCAGTACTTC. It translates to CASSRFTGTSKETQYF. This chain connects TRBV5-1 to TRBJ2-5; TRBD1 might be the D (6 bases). This CDR3 comprises 16 residues. Trimming left V 4 bases short and J 3 bases short, with 19 bases between. Germline V gene lookup returns CDR1 SGHRS and CDR2 YFSETQ.

The table lists this clonotype with a few counts. The V and J genes are TRBV7-9 and TRBJ2-7; D is undetermined. Trimming left V 0 bases short and J 3 bases short, with 9 bases between. The CDR3 has 14 amino acids. Germline assignment: CDR1 SEHNR and CDR2 FQNEAQ (reference sequence). The CDR3 loop is CASSLADPRYEQYF. CDR3 bases: TGTGCCAGCAGCTTAGCGGACCCCCGCTACGAGCAGTACTTC. Full variable domain (outside the CDR3, taken from reference TRBV7-9 and TRBJ2-7): DTGVSQNPRHKITKRGQNVTFRCDPISEHNRLYWYRQTLGQGPEFLTYFQNEAQLEKSRLLSDRFSAERPKGSFSTLEIQRTEQGDSAMYLCASSLADPRYEQYFGPGTRLTVT.

This clonotype has only a few counts. The chain uses TRBV20-1 and TRBJ2-1; no firm D call. The CDR3 is made up of 13 amino acids. Trimming stripped 6 bases from V and 5 bases from J, with 14 bases between. CDR1 and CDR2 from the germline V gene are DFQATT and SNEGSKA (reference sequence). CDR3 coding DNA: TGCAGTGCGCCATTTCAGTTGAACAATGAGCAGTTCTTC. Protein product: CSAPFQLNNEQFF.

In this sample, this clonotype turned up many times. The chain couples TRBV20-1 to TRBJ2-7; D unresolved. The CDR3 has 15 residues. Trimming took off 0 bases at V and 1 base at J, with 13 bases between the two ends. The germline V gene encodes CDR1 DFQATT and CDR2 SNEGSKA (reference sequence). For the CDR3, the DNA is TGCAGTGCTAGAGATTTTCGGCTCGGGTCCTACGAGCAGTACTTC. It specifies CSARDFRLGSYEQYF.

The chain is built from TRBV12-3 or TRBV12-4 and TRBJ1-5; D is perhaps TRBD1 (6 bases). Trimming left V 5 bases short and J 3 bases short, with 23 bases between. CDR3 size: 18 residues. In DNA form, the CDR3 reads TGTGCCAGCAGTACGGGCGGGGGTTTAGGGGGTATCAATCAGCCCCAGCATTTT. This codes for CASSTGGGLGGINQPQHF.

The J gene is TRBJ2-7, the V gene TRBV20-1; 10 bases are a match to TRBD2. The CDR3 is 15 residues long. V shed 1 base and J 6 bases; nucleotides not matched to a gene: 9. Germline CDR1 is DFQATT and CDR2 is SNEGSKA (reference sequence). The CDR3 reads CSARGYLAGEREQYF. Written as DNA, the CDR3 is TGCAGTGCTAGAGGTTATCTAGCGGGAGAACGCGAGCAGTACTTC.